Following are 22 T cell receptor beta chains from one sample sequenced in a study of long-term antiretroviral therapy in people with HIV. Sequencing relied on immunoSEQ assay v3.0, run at survey level. Some clones are missing from TCRdb's copy, which holds only in-frame ones; the method was immunoSEQ multiplex PCR. The sample contains about 21,000 clones, around 81% of which appear only once. The sequences come from unsorted PBMCs, collected 2.2 years after starting antiretroviral therapy. The receptor source for this set is a man between 50 and 59 years old with HIV.

The table lists this clone with a few counts. This rearrangement joins TRBV5-6 to TRBJ1-2; possible D gene TRBD1, 6 bases. Trimming took off 5 bases at V and 4 bases at J, with 12 bases between the two ends. The CDR3 runs 13 residues. Germline CDR1 and CDR2: SGHDT and YYEEEE. The CDR3 sequence: CASRTGSSYGYTF. DNA for the CDR3: TGTGCCAGCAGAACAGGGTCCTCCTATGGCTACACCTTC.

The chain employs TRBV10-3 and TRBJ2-7; TRBD1 matches 12 bases. This CDR3 comprises 15 residues. V lost 3 bases to trimming and J lost 4 bases; unmatched junction nucleotides: 4. Germline V gives CDR1 ENHRY, CDR2 SYGVKD. CDR3 protein: CAISDGTGGRYEQYF. Written as DNA, the CDR3 is TGTGCCATCAGTGATGGGACAGGGGGCAGGTACGAGCAGTACTTC.

The J gene is TRBJ2-1, the V gene TRBV7-6; 9 bases fit TRBD2. The CDR3 contains 14 residues. Germline V gene sequence: CDR1 SGHVS, CDR2 FNYEAQ. V lost 3 bases to trimming and J lost 9 bases; unmatched junction nucleotides: 6. CDR3 DNA sequence: TGTGCCAGCAGCTTTTTAGCGGGAGATCGTGAGCAGTTCTTC. It yields the protein CASSFLAGDREQFF.

The chain is built from TRBV7-9 and TRBJ1-1, with TRBD1 as a possible D gene (6 bases). Germline-derived CDR1 and CDR2 are SEHNR and FQNEAQ (reference sequence). This CDR3 spans 15 amino acids. V shed 11 bases and J shed 4 bases, with 23 bases lying between them. This CDR3 is CAAQIGRGQSTEAFF. The CDR3, as DNA: TGTGCCGCCCAAATAGGCCGGGGGCAAAGCACTGAAGCTTTCTTT.

This clone showed up just a few times. This chain uses TRBV6-1 with TRBJ1-2, with 7 nucleotides matching TRBD1. The J segment lost 3 bases and the V segment lost 2 bases, leaving 0 bases of the junction unmatched. The CDR3 is made up of 13 amino acids. CDR1 MNHNS and CDR2 SASEGT come from the germline V gene. The CDR3 sequence is CASSETGDYGYTF. The CDR3 DNA reads as TGTGCCAGCAGTGAAACAGGGGACTATGGCTACACCTTC.

This chain joins TRBV18 and TRBJ1-1, with 9 bases lining up with TRBD1. This CDR3 spans 15 amino acids. V gave up 3 bases and J gave up 7 bases; unmatched junction bases: 9. The germline gives CDR1 KGHSH, CDR2 LQKENI. CDR3 residues: CASSPPGQGGSEAFF. DNA for the CDR3: TGTGCCAGCTCACCGCCGGGACAGGGAGGAAGTGAAGCTTTCTTT.

This clone was detected only once. The chain links TRBV18 to TRBJ1-6; 7 nucleotides line up with TRBD1. CDR3 length: 16 amino acids. CDR1 is KGHSH and CDR2 is LQKENI in the germline V gene. The trim removed 3 bases at V and 1 base at J, leaving 3 bases unmatched. CDR3 loop: CASSPRQGSYNSPLHF. The CDR3 coding sequence is TGTGCCAGCTCACCTAGACAGGGATCCTATAATTCACCCCTCCACTTT.

The rearrangement joins TRBV18 to TRBJ1-4; D remains unclear. Germline V gene data show CDR1 as KGHSH and CDR2 as LQKENI. The CDR3 is made up of 14 amino acids. Trimming took 2 bases from V and 0 from J, leaving 4 bases between them. The CDR3 bases are TGTGCCAGCTCACCAACGGCAACTAATGAAAAACTGTTTTTT. As protein: CASSPTATNEKLFF.

A remark on this clone: One junction end does not reproduce the germline sequence, and a read error may be involved. The rearrangement joins TRBV29-1 to TRBJ2-7; perhaps TRBD1 as D (6 bases). The CDR3 runs 15 residues. Germline CDR1 is SQVTM and CDR2 is ANQGSEA. The CDR3 is CSVEVGQHTFEEQYF. The CDR3 DNA sequence: TGCAGCGTCGAAGTAGGACAGCACACCTTTGAGGAGCAGTACTTC.

The rearrangement joins TRBV7-2 to TRBJ2-2, with 7 bases fitting TRBD1. The ends lost 4 bases at V and 1 base at J; junction bases unmatched: 3. This CDR3 has 15 residues. Germline CDR1 is SGHTA and CDR2 is FQGNSA. The CDR3 DNA follows: TGTGCCAGCAGCTCGGACAGGATGAACACCGGGGAGCTGTTTTTT. This codes for CASSSDRMNTGELFF.

The V gene is TRBV7-8, the J gene TRBJ2-1, with 9 nucleotides matching TRBD2. CDR1 SGHVS and CDR2 FQNEAQ come from the germline V gene. V dropped 1 base and J dropped 8; count of bases not matched to a gene: 6. The CDR3 totals 15 residues. The CDR3 nucleotides are TGTGCCAGCAGCTTAGGGGGCGGGGGGGTATATGAGCAGTTCTTC. As protein: CASSLGGGGVYEQFF. Variable domain in full (rest from reference TRBV7-8 and TRBJ2-1): GAGVSQSPRYKVAKRGQDVALRCDPISGHVSLFWYQQALGQGPEFLTYFQNEAQLDKSGLPSDRFFAERPEGSVSTLKIQRTQQEDSAVYLCASSLGGGGVYEQFFGPGTRLTVL.

This rearrangement joins TRBV15 to TRBJ2-2; TRBD1 is a possible D gene (6 bases). Germline CDR1 is LNHNV and CDR2 is YYDKDF (reference sequence). CDR3 length: 14 residues. V was trimmed by 3 bases and J by 7 bases, leaving 12 bases between them. In DNA, the CDR3 is TGTGCCACCAGCAGTAAATACAGGGACGGGGAGCTGTTTTTT. Protein sequence: CATSSKYRDGELFF. Supplemented by reference TRBV15 and TRBJ2-2, the full variable domain reads DAMVIQNPRYQVTQFGKPVTLSCSQTLNHNVMYWYQQKSSQAPKLLFHYYDKDFNNEADTPDNFQSRRPNTSFCFLDIRSPGLGDTAMYLCATSSKYRDGELFFGEGSRLTVL.

This chain joins TRBV6-5 and TRBJ2-1; the match to TRBD1 covers 9 bases. The CDR3 is 16 amino acids. The germline V gene encodes CDR1 MNHEY and CDR2 SVGAGI. The ends lost 4 bases at V and 9 bases at J; junction bases unmatched: 13. The CDR3 sequence: CASSFGGQGGGVEQFF. The CDR3 nucleotides are TGTGCCAGCAGTTTCGGGGGACAGGGTGGGGGGGTTGAGCAGTTCTTC.

This clone was recorded a few times. The chain carries TRBV5-6 and TRBJ1-2; D is uncertain. This CDR3 comprises 15 residues. Trimming stripped 0 bases from V and 4 bases from J, with 13 bases between. The germline V gene has CDR1 SGHDT and CDR2 YYEEEE. Here the CDR3 DNA reads TGTGCCAGCAGCTTGGCCCCGGGAACAATCTATGGCTACACCTTC. Its protein product is CASSLAPGTIYGYTF.

The sample holds a few counts of this clone. The chain is built from TRBV6-5 and TRBJ1-2, with TRBD1 matching over 7 bases. Trimming at V came to 5 bases and at J to 4 bases, leaving 4 bases not matched to a gene. Germline V gene lookup returns CDR1 MNHEY and CDR2 SVGAGI. The CDR3 has 13 amino acids. CDR3 coding DNA: TGTGCCAGCAGTCCGGGACAGCTCTATGGCTACACCTTC. Its translation is CASSPGQLYGYTF.

The V call is TRBV4-2, the J call TRBJ2-5, with TRBD2 as a possible D gene (6 bases). Germline-derived CDR1 and CDR2 are LGHNA and YNFKEQ. The CDR3 contains 15 residues. The V gene lost 1 base and the J gene lost 2 bases, with 11 bases spanning the gap. Written as DNA, the CDR3 is TGTGCCAGCAGCCAAGGTGGGGCGGGACAAGAGACCCAGTACTTC. It specifies CASSQGGAGQETQYF.

The CDR3, as DNA: TGTGCCAGCAGTTACAACAGGGGGCAGGGTGAGCAGTTCTTC. It yields the protein CASSYNRGQGEQFF. The chain employs TRBV6-5 and TRBJ2-1, with 9 positions matching TRBD1. CDR3 length equals 14 residues. The J segment lost 9 bases and the V segment lost 2 bases, leaving 5 bases of the junction unmatched. From germline, CDR1 is MNHEY and CDR2 SVGAGI.

The CDR3 bases are TGTGCCAGCAGTTTATCCTGGCGACGGATTAGCAATCAGCCCCAGCATTTT. It is translated as CASSLSWRRISNQPQHF. This chain links TRBV27 with TRBJ1-5; D unclear. Trimming cost V 0 bases and J 0 bases, with 12 bases left between them. This CDR3 is 17 amino acids long. The V gene's germline CDR1 is MNHEY and CDR2 SMNVEV (reference sequence).

This clone was seen a handful of times. The V call is TRBV7-9, the J call TRBJ2-7; TRBD2 matches at 7 bases. From germline, CDR1 is SEHNR and CDR2 FQNEAQ (reference sequence). This CDR3 comprises 15 residues. Losses at the gene ends were 1 base for V and 5 bases for J; bases not matched to a gene: 8. CDR3 protein: CASSLGGAGRDEQYF. In nucleotides, the CDR3 is TGTGCCAGCAGCTTAGGAGGGGCAGGGAGGGACGAGCAGTACTTC.

The table lists this clone with a count of one. The genes are TRBV27 and TRBJ1-4; D unresolved. Looked up from germline, CDR1 is MNHEY and CDR2 is SMNVEV (reference sequence). CDR3 length equals 15 residues. V was shortened by 5 bases and J by 6 bases, with 16 bases between the two germline ends. As DNA, the CDR3 is TGTGCCAGCAGTCTTTCAGGATCCGCCTATGAAAAACTGTTTTTT. Its protein product is CASSLSGSAYEKLFF.

The V call is TRBV4-3, the J call TRBJ2-7, with 7 bases matching TRBD1. This CDR3 region has 20 residues. Unmatched junction bases numbered 22, after V lost 1 base and J lost 4 bases. Germline CDR1 is LGHNA and CDR2 is YSLEER. This chain's CDR3 is CASSQAVLGLRDREIYEQYF. The DNA for the CDR3 is TGCGCCAGCAGCCAAGCCGTATTGGGCCTCCGAGACAGGGAAATTTACGAGCAGTACTTC.

The chain employs TRBV6-6 and TRBJ1-1, with D hard to call. Germline-derived CDR1 and CDR2 are MNHNY and SVGAGI (reference sequence). The V end was cut by 2 bases, the J end by 8 bases, with 9 bases between. The CDR3 loop spans 12 amino acids. For the CDR3, the DNA is TGTGCCAGCAGTTACGCCTCGGTGGAAGCTTTCTTT. Its translation is CASSYASVEAFF.